These 20 T cell receptor beta chains were all obtained from the same sample, sequenced in a study of immune characterization of retroperitoneal liposarcoma. TCRdb used MiXCR to reprocess the PCR reads, holding one entry per CDR3 protein. The repertoire holds some 9,300 distinct CDR3 sequences, with around a quarter as singletons. The sequenced material came from blood. These receptors originate from a male donor with retroperitoneal liposarcoma.

V and J are TRBV4-1 and TRBJ2-1; 8 nucleotides agree with TRBD1. This CDR3 spans 16 amino acids. The germline V gene has CDR1 MGHRA and CDR2 YSYEKL. V dropped 5 bases and J dropped 2; count of bases not matched to a gene: 8. The CDR3 nucleotides read TGCGCCAGCAGCTACTATTTACAGGGGGCCTACAATGAGCAGTTCTTC. It translates to CASSYYLQGAYNEQFF.

By its share, this clonotype is medium-sized. The chain joins TRBV6-6 to TRBJ2-3; D unresolved. The CDR3 loop spans 13 amino acids. Trimming pared 0 bases from V and 6 bases from J, leaving 7 bases between. Germline CDR1 MNHNY, CDR2 SVGAGI (reference sequence). The CDR3 bases are TGTGCCAGCAGTTACTCCCCACCGGATACGCAGTATTTT. Translated: CASSYSPPDTQYF.

The chain employs TRBV6-1 and TRBJ2-1, with D tentatively TRBD1 or TRBD2 (5 bases each). V was pared by 6 bases and J by 13 bases, with 19 bases between. Germline lookup yields CDR1 MNHNS and CDR2 SASEGT. There are 13 residues in the CDR3. The CDR3 DNA reads TGTGCCAGCAGCTCCCGACCCCAAGGGACCCAGTTCTTC. Translated, it gives CASSSRPQGTQFF.

The CDR3 region has the DNA TGTGCCACAAAACCCCCGGGCGCCGCGGTCGAGCAGTTCTTC. Its protein product is CATKPPGAAVEQFF. This chain links TRBV10-3 with TRBJ2-1; D gene ambiguous. Trimming removed 10 bases at V and 10 bases at J, with 23 bases between. CDR3 length: 14 amino acids. CDR1 is ENHRY and CDR2 is SYGVKD in the germline V gene.

The gene calls are TRBV6-1 and TRBJ2-1; 7 bases line up with TRBD1. The CDR3 sequence is 13 residues long. V shed 6 bases and J 4 bases; nucleotides not matched to a gene: 3. Germline V gene sequence: CDR1 MNHNS, CDR2 SASEGT. The CDR3 region is CASRPGQYNEQFF. The CDR3 DNA follows: TGTGCCAGCAGGCCGGGACAGTACAATGAGCAGTTCTTC.

At least ten counts were recorded for this clonotype. In nucleotides, the CDR3 is TGTGCCAGCAGCTTAGGCCTACGGGGAGACCTCATGACAGATACGCAGTATTTT. The encoded protein is CASSLGLRGDLMTDTQYF. V usage is TRBV11-3 and J usage is TRBJ2-3, with D tentatively TRBD2 (5 bases). Deletions cut 1 base from V and 3 bases from J, with 20 bases between. Germline V gene sequence: CDR1 SGHNT, CDR2 YENEEA. This CDR3 has 18 amino acids.

The chain combines TRBV6-5 with TRBJ2-5, with 10 nucleotides matching TRBD2. The J call may be incorrect, as the DNA end agrees better with TRBJ2-7. The CDR3 runs to 14 residues. CDR1 and CDR2 from the germline V gene are MNHEY and SVGAGI. As DNA, the CDR3 is TGTGCCACAACACAGCGGGAGGGCCGGTACGAGCAGTACTTC. As protein: CATTQREGRYEQYF.

This clonotype was detected a few times. The chain's CDR3 is CASSPGQGSNSPLHF. As DNA, the CDR3 is TGTGCCAGCAGCCCCGGACAGGGATCTAATTCACCCCTCCACTTT. This chain uses TRBV7-6 with TRBJ1-6; TRBD1 agrees at 8 bases. Unmatched junction bases numbered 6, after V lost 5 bases and J lost 6 bases. Germline V lookup: CDR1 SGHVS, CDR2 FNYEAQ. The CDR3 sequence is 15 residues long.

This clonotype is labeled as medium-sized. This chain connects TRBV27 to TRBJ1-1; 9 nucleotides line up with TRBD1. The CDR3 has 15 amino acids. Germline CDR1 and CDR2: MNHEY and SMNVEV (reference sequence). V gave up 3 bases and J gave up 3 bases; unmatched junction bases: 5. The CDR3 DNA sequence: TGTGCCAGCAGTTTCATACAGGGGGCGGACACTGAAGCTTTCTTT. Protein product: CASSFIQGADTEAFF.

By proportion, this clonotype is medium-sized. The chain carries TRBV10-2 and TRBJ2-1, with TRBD1 matching 10 bases. Germline V gene sequence: CDR1 WSHSY, CDR2 SAAADI. After removal of 9 bases from V and 10 bases from J, the junction contained 12 bases not matched to a gene. This CDR3 is built from 14 residues. CDR3 region: CARDSGTGEYEQFF. CDR3 DNA: TGCGCCAGGGACTCCGGGACAGGGGAGTACGAGCAGTTCTTC.

This clonotype appeared a few times. V is TRBV6-8 and J is TRBJ2-6; D assignment may be TRBD1 or TRBD2 (6 bases each). The CDR3 runs 14 residues. V lost 7 bases to trimming and J lost 4 bases, with 11 bases between them. Germline CDR1 reads MNHGY; CDR2 reads SAAAGT. CDR3 coding DNA: TGTGCCAGCACAGGGGCGGGGGGGGCCAACGTCCTGACTTTC. This gives the protein CASTGAGGANVLTF.

In its sample, this clonotype was seen a few times. The chain carries TRBV6-1 and TRBJ1-6; TRBD1 matches at 7 bases. In germline, CDR1 is MNHNS, CDR2 SASEGT. V lost 7 bases, J lost 10 bases, and 7 bases stayed unmatched. The CDR3 consists of 13 residues. CDR3 nucleotide sequence: TGTGCCAGCAAGACAGGGTCCCACTCACCCCTCCACTTT. Its protein is CASKTGSHSPLHF.

This clonotype is labeled as medium-sized. The chain has TRBV6-1 and TRBJ2-1; no firm D call. V lost 7 bases, J lost 1 base, and 11 bases lay in between. The CDR3 totals 14 residues. Germline CDR1 MNHNS, CDR2 SASEGT. For the CDR3, the DNA is TGTGCCAGCACCCCCGGAGCGTCCTACAATGAGCAGTTCTTC. Its protein is CASTPGASYNEQFF.

This clonotype has only a few counts. The chain is built from TRBV7-8 and TRBJ2-5; TRBD2 agrees at 10 bases. V gave up 3 bases and J gave up 4 bases; unmatched junction bases: 8. This CDR3 is built from 16 residues. Looked up from germline, CDR1 is SGHVS and CDR2 is FQNEAQ. CDR3 DNA sequence: TGTGCCAGCAGCTTGGAAGCGGGGGGGCCAGGAGAGACCCAGTACTTC. As protein: CASSLEAGGPGETQYF.

This clonotype came up a few times. V and J are TRBV3-1 and TRBJ2-1, with D perhaps TRBD2 (7 bases). From germline, CDR1 is LGHDT and CDR2 YNNKEL (reference sequence). V gave up 4 bases and J gave up 10 bases, with 20 bases separating them. The CDR3 runs 15 residues. CDR3 in DNA: TGTGCCAGCAGCCCAGTGGCTCGGGGGGCCTCGGAGCAGTTCTTC. Its translation is CASSPVARGASEQFF.

V is TRBV11-1 and J is TRBJ2-4, with 10 bases matching TRBD2. V was clipped by 6 bases and J by 13 bases; unmatched bases: 15. The CDR3 runs to 15 residues. Germline CDR1 reads SGHAT; CDR2 reads FQDESV (reference sequence). CDR3: CASRATASGSYEQYF. The DNA for the CDR3 is TGTGCCAGCAGGGCGACTGCTAGCGGGAGCTATGAGCAGTACTTC.

This chain connects TRBV6-1 to TRBJ2-3, with D perhaps matching TRBD1 (6 bases). This CDR3 spans 13 amino acids. Germline CDR1 and CDR2: MNHNS and SASEGT. Trimming stripped 6 bases from V and 3 bases from J, with 10 bases between. Here the CDR3 DNA reads TGTGCCAGCAGGCGCAGGGGTACAGATACGCAGTATTTT. Translation gives CASRRRGTDTQYF.

The chain carries TRBV23-1 and TRBJ2-7, with 8 nucleotides matching TRBD1. TRBV23-1 qualifies as an ORF whose function is uncertain. This CDR3 region has 16 residues. V lost 2 bases to trimming and J lost 4 bases; unmatched junction nucleotides: 10. CDR3 in amino acids: CASSQTAGRGQYEQYF. In DNA, the CDR3 is TGCGCCAGCAGTCAAACCGCCGGCAGGGGGCAGTACGAGCAGTACTTC.

This clonotype appeared many times. This rearrangement joins TRBV7-2 to TRBJ1-1; 10 nucleotides line up with TRBD1. There are 16 residues in the CDR3. The V gene's germline CDR1 is SGHTA and CDR2 FQGNSA. V lost 5 bases to trimming and J lost 1 base; unmatched junction nucleotides: 7. The CDR3 DNA follows: TGTGCCAGCAGCCCCCGACAGGGGGCTCGGAACACTGAAGCTTTCTTT. This encodes CASSPRQGARNTEAFF.

This clonotype was found many times. V gene TRBV6-5 combines with J gene TRBJ2-5, with D perhaps given as TRBD1 or TRBD2 (5 bases each). Germline V gene data show CDR1 as MNHEY and CDR2 as SVGAGI. Trimming left V 2 bases short and J 5 bases short, with 12 bases between. The CDR3 covers 14 residues. The CDR3 reads CASSYGDARETQYF. Here the CDR3 DNA reads TGTGCCAGCAGTTACGGGGACGCAAGGGAGACCCAGTACTTC.